This T cell receptor (beta chain) is from a study of cytomegalovirus exposure and HLA in healthy donors (dated by TCRdb to about 2017). Study-wide context: According to an earlier analysis of 450 to 650 of the donors, some 170 million T cells yielded 100 million or so unique TCR beta sequences and about 300 Gb of sequence data. Donor age, sex, ethnicity and CMV serostatus were collected together with the repertoire data. HLA typing included class I and class II loci at four-digit resolution. A handful of DR-DQ haplotypes were handled as single units for association and clustering because linkage in the cohort was strong. The study was designed to test whether signatures of past pathogen exposure could be identified by cataloging public T cell receptors. The genetic ancestry cluster associated with self-reported Caucasian donors included 65% to 90% of the 300 to 450 genotyped donors. Among a few hundred genotyped donors of the cohort, an average of approximately 230,000 unique TCR beta nucleotide sequences were sequenced per donor, roughly a sixth of them non-productive. All discovery cohort repertoires had been generated using a single sequencing platform. Typing coverage varied by locus: 629-630 donors for A, B, C, DRB1 and DQB1; some 520 for DQA1; nearly 610 for DPA1; some 470 for DPB1. An early release covering approximately 600 HLA-typed donors comprised about 300 gigabases of sequencing data and 85 million or so unique TCR sequences. The later analysis used no new phenotypic data to find candidate immune exposures, relying instead on TCR beta sequences and their occurrence across donors. A later genetic analysis took genome-wide SNP genotypes for about 65% of the roughly 670 donors and used that subset as a discovery cohort. The study combined high-throughput TCR immunosequencing, statistical association of individual TCRs with disease status, and machine learning to predict cytomegalovirus infection status. Using immunosequencing, the study profiled T cell repertoires from approximately 700 subjects and related those repertoires to cytomegalovirus serostatus. In a later analysis, previously published TCR beta repertoires from about 670 donors were re-analyzed and high-resolution HLA genotyping was added so that TCR occurrence patterns could be studied. Along with the approximately 650-subject first cohort, a separate validation cohort of over a hundred different subjects was used. An earlier analysis of some 500 of the donors used high-throughput TCR beta sequencing to judge whether each TCR beta V gene segment behaved as functional or pseudogenic.

Libraries were built with the immunoSEQ multiplex PCR assay. For the multiplex PCR, a mixture combining 60 forward primers for TCR Vbeta segments and 13 reverse primers for TCR Jbeta segments was used. Amplification of the CDR3 region of rearranged TCR beta genes was performed with a multiplex PCR assay on genomic DNA. The amplified TCR beta libraries were sequenced on the Illumina HiSeq System as 87-base-pair reads. As for the original processing: In a later analysis, 77 million or so unique TCR beta chains were counted across the approximately 640 repertoires, and around 10 million of these chains were shared by at least two donors. To remove PCR and sequencing errors, raw reads were error-corrected and collapsed into unique sequences using a nearest-neighbor algorithm that merged closely related sequences. To assign V, D and J gene segments, CDR3 sequences were aligned to IMGT reference sequences. For a sequence to be retained, at least a six-nucleotide match to both a V gene segment and a J gene segment was required. A rearrangement counted as productive if the CDR3 had no stop codons and remained in frame with V and J, and every other rearrangement counted as non-productive. Following IMGT convention, CDR3 was defined as the stretch from the second conserved V-encoded cysteine up to the conserved J-encoded phenylalanine. In an earlier analysis of approximately 500 of the donors, sequences lacking an unambiguous match to a single V gene segment were excluded. An earlier analysis of 550 to 650 of the donors classified V segments as functional when productive rearrangements were above 56.7% and as segregating when the standard deviation between donors was above 5%. A statistical classification framework was built to diagnose cytomegalovirus status from the catalog of TCR beta chain sequences. V and J gene assignment, in a later analysis, came from comparing TCR nucleotide sequences with IMGT/GENE-DB human TR gene sequences. A later analysis assigned CDR3 sequences and most-parsimonious VDJ recombination scenarios with the TCRdist pipeline. In a later analysis, each TCR beta chain was defined by its CDR3 amino acid sequence together with its V-gene family, and reads lacking a unique V-gene family were excluded. To address suspected cross-contamination and a sequencing artifact, a later analysis removed 550 to 750 highly shared, low-generation-probability nucleotide sequences. In a later analysis, a clonal expansion index was calculated for each public chain from normalized within-repertoire ranks of inferred template counts. In a later analysis, generation probabilities were computed with a VDJ recombination model fitted to out-of-frame rearrangements, and the resulting probabilities were checked against IGoR. Hypergeometric tests were used in a later analysis to score TCR-TCR, TCR-HLA and TCR-CMV co-occurrence, with a repertoire-size bias correction applied to the TCR pairs. To estimate false discovery rates, a later analysis permuted the HLA or CMV assignments 20 times. In a later analysis, co-occurring TCRs were grouped using DBSCAN, with TCRdist sequence similarity added in when clustering inside HLA-allele-positive subsets. For co-occurrence clustering, repertoires with fewer than 30,000 or more than 120,000 public chains were excluded, along with roughly five repertoires with anomalous nucleotide sharing. TCRdb holds this immuneACCESS table with in-frame rearrangements only. Some clones are missing; in checked studies, unresolved V genes explain under half, and the rest has no known cause. V and J calls and clone size are those listed in that table; D and trimming were worked out from the DNA. This sample is represented by roughly 78,000 clones; roughly 63% of them were singletons. The ten largest make up 5% to 6% of the sample.

Sequences MNHEY (CDR1) and SVGAGI (CDR2) are obtained from the germline V gene. The CDR3 covers 14 residues, taking in both the cysteine and the phenylalanine. Only the CDR3 part of the read is kept: 42 bases, read in frame from the first base. Overall results and qualifications from the work: Most TCR sequences were seen in very few donors, while some public TCRs were found in many individuals. It was suggested by the authors that the approach could potentially be generalized to other disease states and immunological phenotypes. A total of roughly 160 TCR beta chains were listed by the study as associated with cytomegalovirus. A further reported finding was that TCR beta sequences accurately predicted the HLA-A and HLA-B alleles for most subjects in the first cohort. In a later genetic analysis, fewer N-insertions in productive TCRs were reported among donors in an Asian-associated ancestry cluster than the approximately 670-donor mean. A later genetic analysis associated a missense DCLRE1C variant with V-gene and J-gene trimming of TCR beta chains, and an independent cohort replicated the association. For the cohort, immune exposure information was limited to CMV serostatus. Linkage disequilibrium might explain the correlated functional status among segregating V segments, but an unknown experimental factor could not be ruled out. According to a later analysis, TCR association rates differed among HLA loci, with DRB1 alleles showing the most associated TCRs and HLA-C alleles showing the fewest. Because some donors lacked HLA typing at each locus, the association tests relied only on the typed subset. Because counts were too low, around 17 rarely observed V segments, including chromosome 9 orphons, were left out of the earlier analysis of about 620 of the donors. Most CMV-associated TCR beta chains appeared to be HLA-restricted in a later analysis, and the HLA associations seemed to be driven largely by CMV exposure. Cytomegalovirus status was reported to be diagnosed by the classifier with high specificity and sensitivity in both the original and validation cohorts. Only TCR beta chains were sequenced in this cohort, and the absence of alpha or paired-chain data limited detectable features. In vitro tests confirmed that a few of the cytomegalovirus-associated TCR beta chains recognize cytomegalovirus antigens. Strong co-occurrence of HLA alleles, especially DR and DQ, made assigning TCR associations to individual alleles difficult. In an earlier analysis of 587 of the donors, most TCR beta V segments were observed in productive rearrangements about 87% or about 30% of the time, broadly matching IMGT annotations. Because the 87-base-pair reads could not distinguish some IMGT-functional V segments, including TRBV6-2 and TRBV6-3, those segments were excluded. Compared with equally common non-associated chains, HLA-associated TCR beta chains in a later analysis were more clonally expanded and had lower generation probabilities. Specific HLA alleles were associated with 16,951 TCR beta sequences at a false discovery rate of 0.05 in a later analysis. According to a later analysis, parvovirus B19, influenza, CMV and Epstein-Barr virus appeared linked to several top co-occurrence clusters. Presence/absence analyses assumed roughly uniform sequencing depth across donors, an assumption that may not hold. A cluster of highly shared sequence variants was judged likely to represent a technical artifact of the sequencing pipeline.

About this clone: There is no known antigen for this receptor. At one of its ends the junction is not consistent with the germline gene, which may arise from a read error. Other DNA sequences in the sample encode the same CDR3.

In total, approximately 700 healthy bone marrow donors made up the cohort. At the time of sampling, every cohort member was nominally healthy, though immune exposures that went unrecorded were likely present. The donor tested CMV seropositive and was one of the 289 seropositive cohort members. Every donor gave a peripheral blood sample, and the peripheral blood mononuclear cells from that sample were used for TCR beta sequencing. The Qiagen DNeasy Blood Extraction Kit was used to extract genomic DNA from the blood cell samples. The chain is made from TRBV6-5 and TRBJ1-1; no confident D gene assignment can be made. The sequenced sample consisted of PBMCs. The source is a man under 40 in good health and CMV-seropositive. Here the CDR3 is given as CASSYSRGQTEAFF. The nucleotide sequence is given as TGCGCCAGCAGTTACTCGCGAGGGCAGACTGAAGCTTTCTTT.